Each of the 4 T cell receptor beta chains below was sequenced from the same sample in a study of blood T cell repertoires in COVID-19. Sequencing was performed with immunoSEQ multiplex PCR; in TCRdb, only in-frame clones are kept and a portion is missing. This sample carries about 240,000 clones, around 85% of them seen once, and the ten largest clones take roughly 5.8%. The sample comprised peripheral blood. The receptors were sampled from a man in his 60s with acute or convalescent COVID-19.

The rearrangement uses TRBV27 and TRBJ1-5, with unresolved D. The length of the CDR3 is 15 residues. Germline-derived CDR1 and CDR2 are MNHEY and SMNVEV (reference sequence). The V gene lost 0 bases and the J gene lost 8 bases, with 14 bases spanning the gap. The chain's CDR3 is CASSLSPEPFEPQHF. The CDR3 region has the DNA TGTGCCAGCAGTTTATCGCCTGAGCCTTTTGAGCCCCAGCATTTT.

The chain recombines TRBV6-6 with TRBJ1-2; 9 bases fit TRBD1. Trimming removed 8 bases from V and 4 bases from J; junction bases left unmatched: 8. The CDR3 contains 14 residues. Germline-derived CDR1 and CDR2 are MNHNY and SVGAGI (reference sequence). This CDR3 reads CASYTGGGGYGYTF. The CDR3 coding sequence is TGTGCCAGCTATACAGGGGGCGGCGGCTATGGCTACACCTTC.

This clone has a handful of counts. The rearrangement links TRBV14 to TRBJ1-2; weak D call: TRBD1 (5 bases). Trimming removed 0 bases from V and 6 bases from J, with 17 bases in between. CDR3 size: 16 residues. The germline CDR1 and CDR2 sequences are SGHDN and FVKESK. The CDR3 coding sequence is TGTGCCAGCAGCCAAGATCTTCTCAGGGAACCACATGGCTACACCTTC. As protein: CASSQDLLREPHGYTF.

The chain is built from TRBV6-1 and TRBJ2-5; possible D gene TRBD1, 5 bases. The CDR3 runs to 13 residues. V was clipped by 0 bases and J by 4 bases, with 6 bases between them. Germline V gene data show CDR1 as MNHNS and CDR2 as SASEGT. The CDR3 is CASSEARAETQYF. DNA of the CDR3: TGTGCCAGCAGTGAAGCCAGGGCAGAGACCCAGTACTTC.